This TCR beta chain was sequenced for a study of blood T cell repertoires in COVID-19. Study in general: Researchers got acute and convalescent COVID-19 samples from the United States, Italy and Spain.

As handled by the study authors: Estimates of nucleated cell counts were drawn from the amplification of reference gene primers. The assay was immunoSEQ multiplex PCR, and TCRdb's table has in-frame clones only and misses some. D and trimming were read from the DNA, whereas the V and J calls and clone size are those reported in that table. The data show roughly 100,000 clones, with roughly four fifths seen just once and about 4.3% held by the top ten. CDR3 length: 15 amino acids. From germline, CDR1 is SGHRS and CDR2 YFSETQ. V shed 5 bases, J shed 0 bases, and the junction held 7 bases outside the gene matches.

J is TRBJ1-1 and V is TRBV5-1; 7 bases align to TRBD1. This receptor was obtained from a man between 60 and 75 years old with acute or convalescent COVID-19. What was sequenced was peripheral blood. CDR3 loop: CASSYGTALNTEAFF. CDR3 sequence (DNA): TGCGCCAGCAGTTACGGGACAGCACTGAACACTGAAGCTTTCTTT.